These 16 T cell receptor beta chains originate from one sample sequenced in a study of shared clonotypes between healthy human individuals. Sequencing used immunoSEQ multiplex PCR; TCRdb keeps in-frame clones, though not all of them. The sample includes around 2.1 million clones, roughly 91% of them seen just once. CD45RO-negative, CCR7-selected cells formed the naive CD8 fraction, which excluded terminally differentiated effector memory CD45RA+ cells. What was sequenced was naive CD8+ T cells from PBMCs. These receptors all come from a man aged 18 to 30 in good health. Some clones in this sample may be carry-over from other donors' samples.

V gene TRBV7-9 combines with J gene TRBJ1-4; the D is unclear. The germline V gene has CDR1 SEHNR and CDR2 FQNEAQ (reference sequence). Trimming took 5 bases from V and 5 from J, leaving 18 bases between them. The CDR3 is 16 amino acids. CDR3 residues: CASSPQEGPENEKLFF. The CDR3 coding sequence is TGTGCCAGCAGCCCTCAGGAGGGCCCGGAGAATGAAAAACTGTTTTTT.

CDR3 sequence reads: CASSLIDEQFF. The CDR3 nucleotides are TGTGCCAGCAGCCTTATCGATGAGCAGTTCTTC. The V and J genes are TRBV16 and TRBJ2-1; no clear D gene. V was trimmed by 4 bases and J by 8 bases, leaving 6 bases between them. Germline V gene data show CDR1 as KGHSY and CDR2 as FQNENV. CDR3 length: 11 residues.

On this clone: A read error may produce the germline difference seen at one junction end. The chain employs TRBV7-2 and TRBJ2-7; the D is unclear. The CDR3 has 12 residues. Germline V gene sequence: CDR1 SGHTA, CDR2 FQGNSA. CDR3 in DNA: TGTGCCAGCAGCTCCCCGGACCAGCGTATGGTGTTC. It specifies CASSSPDQRMVF.

The rearrangement links TRBV7-9 to TRBJ2-3; TRBD2 agrees at 7 bases. Losses at the gene ends were 5 bases for V and 0 bases for J; bases not matched to a gene: 14. Germline CDR1 SEHNR, CDR2 FQNEAQ (reference sequence). This CDR3 is 18 amino acids long. For the CDR3, the DNA is TGTGCCAGCAGCCCCCCCGAGGCGGGAGATACTAGCACAGATACGCAGTATTTT. Encoded protein: CASSPPEAGDTSTDTQYF. Using reference TRBV7-9 and TRBJ2-3 for the parts outside the CDR3, the full variable domain is DTGVSQNPRHKITKRGQNVTFRCDPISEHNRLYWYRQTLGQGPEFLTYFQNEAQLEKSRLLSDRFSAERPKGSFSTLEIQRTEQGDSAMYLCASSPPEAGDTSTDTQYFGPGTRLTVL.

The rearrangement uses TRBV6-6 and TRBJ2-2; perhaps TRBD1 as D (5 bases). V was trimmed by 4 bases and J by 4 bases, leaving 13 bases between them. Germline loops: CDR1 MNHNY, CDR2 SVGAGI (reference sequence). The CDR3 contains 15 residues. CDR3 in amino acids: CASSSRQLITGELFF. The CDR3 coding sequence is TGTGCCAGCAGTTCCCGACAGCTGATCACCGGGGAGCTGTTTTTT.

The chain uses TRBV4-3 and TRBJ2-1; TRBD2 aligns across 7 bases. The trim removed 2 bases at V and 9 bases at J, leaving 10 bases unmatched. The CDR3 spans 15 residues. Germline CDR1 and CDR2: LGHNA and YSLEER. This CDR3 is CASSQSSGKIAEQFF. The CDR3 DNA reads TGCGCCAGCAGCCAATCCAGCGGGAAGATTGCTGAGCAGTTCTTC.

CDR3 protein: CASGDRSAYEQYF. CDR3 nucleotide sequence: TGTGCCAGTGGGGACAGGTCAGCCTACGAGCAGTACTTC. V is TRBV6-1 and J is TRBJ2-7; 8 positions match TRBD1. Germline assignment: CDR1 MNHNS and CDR2 SASEGT. The trim removed 9 bases at V and 2 bases at J, leaving 6 bases unmatched. The CDR3 runs to 13 residues.

This chain joins TRBV19 and TRBJ2-7, with 8 bases matching TRBD1. Germline V gene lookup returns CDR1 LNHDA and CDR2 SQIVND (reference sequence). With V trimmed by 8 bases and J by 3 bases, 12 bases remained unmatched. This CDR3 contains 15 residues. CDR3 nucleotides: TGTGCCAGTCAGATCGGACAGGGCGGGTTCTACGAGCAGTACTTC. Its translation: CASQIGQGGFYEQYF.

Only one count was recorded for this clone. V gene TRBV2 combines with J gene TRBJ2-7; TRBD1 is a possible D gene (6 bases). V dropped 5 bases and J dropped 0 bases, with 14 bases sitting between them. Germline CDR1 is SNHLY and CDR2 is FYNNEI. The length of the CDR3 is 15 residues. CDR3 region: CASSLFRDNSYEQYF. The CDR3 coding sequence is TGTGCCAGCAGTCTATTCCGGGACAACTCCTACGAGCAGTACTTC.

V gene TRBV11-2 combines with J gene TRBJ2-7, with 11 bases aligning to TRBD2. Trimming removed 0 bases from V and 4 bases from J; junction bases left unmatched: 2. CDR1 is SGHAT and CDR2 is FQNNGV in the germline V gene. The CDR3 length is 15 residues. CDR3 sequence: CASSLEVAGGYEQYF. CDR3 nucleotide sequence: TGTGCCAGCAGCTTAGAGGTAGCGGGAGGGTACGAGCAGTACTTC. The whole variable domain, filled in from reference TRBV11-2 and TRBJ2-7, reads EAGVAQSPRYKIIEKRQSVAFWCNPISGHATLYWYQQILGQGPKLLIQFQNNGVVDDSQLPKDRFSAERLKGVDSTLKIQPAKLEDSAVYLCASSLEVAGGYEQYFGPGTRLTVT.

The rearrangement uses TRBV5-5 and TRBJ1-1; no clear D. The ends were cut back, 7 bases at V and 0 bases at J, with 13 bases in the middle. Germline lookup yields CDR1 SGHKS and CDR2 YYEKEE (reference sequence). CDR3 length equals 14 residues. The CDR3 nucleotides read TGTGCCAGCTACGAGGAATTCATGAACACTGAAGCTTTCTTT. Translating gives CASYEEFMNTEAFF.

V usage is TRBV27 and J usage is TRBJ2-1; perhaps D is TRBD1 or TRBD2 (5 bases each). The CDR3 has 12 amino acids. The germline CDR1 and CDR2 sequences are MNHEY and SMNVEV (reference sequence). V was clipped by 5 bases and J by 10 bases, with 12 bases between them. CDR3 DNA sequence: TGTGCCAGCAGTCCGGACTGGGGGGAGCAGTTCTTC. It yields the protein CASSPDWGEQFF.

The rearrangement joins TRBV7-9 to TRBJ2-2, with TRBD2 as a possible D gene (7 bases). The CDR3 consists of 16 residues. Per the germline V gene, CDR1 is SEHNR and CDR2 is FQNEAQ (reference sequence). Trimming took 5 bases from V and 4 from J, leaving 17 bases between them. The CDR3 coding sequence is TGTGCCAGCAGCCTCAACGACGGGGGGCCCACCGGGGAGCTGTTTTTT. Residues: CASSLNDGGPTGELFF.

Note on this clone: Within the sample, other DNA sequences also encode this same CDR3. The J gene is TRBJ2-7, the V gene TRBV7-9; TRBD2 might be the D (5 bases). Germline CDR1 SEHNR, CDR2 FQNEAQ (reference sequence). V lost 2 bases to trimming and J lost 3 bases, with 8 bases between them. The CDR3 consists of 13 residues. CDR3: CASSLPGSYEQYF. CDR3 nucleotide sequence: TGTGCCAGCAGCTTACCGGGAAGCTACGAGCAGTACTTC.

In its sample, this clone was seen once. The chain employs TRBV7-9 and TRBJ2-1; D is uncertain. Trimming removed 3 bases from V and 9 bases from J, with 12 bases in between. The V gene's germline CDR1 is SEHNR and CDR2 FQNEAQ (reference sequence). The CDR3 is 13 amino acids. CDR3 protein: CASSFPRASEQFF. For the CDR3, the DNA is TGTGCCAGCAGCTTCCCCCGGGCATCTGAGCAGTTCTTC.

CDR3 loop: CASSTLASYNEQFF. The CDR3 DNA follows: TGTGCCAGTAGTACCCTAGCCTCCTACAATGAGCAGTTCTTC. The chain has TRBV19 and TRBJ2-1; D is possibly TRBD2 (5 bases). Trimming took 4 bases from V and 0 from J, leaving 7 bases between them. The germline V gene has CDR1 LNHDA and CDR2 SQIVND (reference sequence). This CDR3 is built from 14 residues.